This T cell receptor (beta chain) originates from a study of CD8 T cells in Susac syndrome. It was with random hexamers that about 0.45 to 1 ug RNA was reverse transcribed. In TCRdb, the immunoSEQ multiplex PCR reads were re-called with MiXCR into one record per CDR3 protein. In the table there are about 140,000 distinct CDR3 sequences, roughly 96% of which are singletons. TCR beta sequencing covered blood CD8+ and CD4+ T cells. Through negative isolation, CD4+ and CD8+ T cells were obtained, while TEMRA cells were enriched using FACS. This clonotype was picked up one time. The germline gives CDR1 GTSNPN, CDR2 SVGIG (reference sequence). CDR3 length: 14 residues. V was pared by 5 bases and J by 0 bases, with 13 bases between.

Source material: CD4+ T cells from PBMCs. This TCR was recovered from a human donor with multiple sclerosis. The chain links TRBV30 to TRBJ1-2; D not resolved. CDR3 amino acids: CAWGSPGTNYGYTF. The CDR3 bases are TGTGCCTGGGGATCCCCCGGGACTAACTATGGCTACACCTTC.